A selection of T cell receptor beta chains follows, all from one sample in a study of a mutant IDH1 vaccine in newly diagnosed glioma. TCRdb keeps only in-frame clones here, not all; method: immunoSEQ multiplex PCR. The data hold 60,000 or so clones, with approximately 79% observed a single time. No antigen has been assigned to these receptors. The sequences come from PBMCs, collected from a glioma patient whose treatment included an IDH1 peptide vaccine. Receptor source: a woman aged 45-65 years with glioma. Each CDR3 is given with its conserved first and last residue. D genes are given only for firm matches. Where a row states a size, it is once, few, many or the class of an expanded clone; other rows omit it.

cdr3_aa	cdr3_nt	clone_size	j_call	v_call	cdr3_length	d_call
CASSPGGPGQGIMDTNYGYTF	TGTGCCAGCAGTCCGGGAGGACCGGGACAGGGAATAATGGACACCAACTATGGCTACACCTTC	NA	TRBJ1-2	TRBV28	21	TRBD1
CASSLGLRQGSEGELFF	TGTGCCAGCAGCTTGGGATTGAGACAGGGGTCGGAAGGGGAGCTGTTTTTT	NA	TRBJ2-2	TRBV5-6	17	TRBD1
CASSMTGGNTEAFF	TGTGCCAGCAGCATGACTGGGGGGAACACTGAAGCTTTCTTT	few	TRBJ1-1	TRBV7-9	14	NA
CASSIVRSGPGELFF	TGTGCCAGTAGTATAGTCAGGTCCGGACCGGGGGAGCTGTTTTTT	few	TRBJ2-2	TRBV19	15	NA
CASSFDYRGTEAFF	TGTGCCAGCAGCTTTGATTACAGGGGGACTGAAGCTTTCTTT	NA	TRBJ1-1	TRBV7-9	14	TRBD1
CASSEGIYDREKLFF	TGTGCCAGCAGTGAGGGGATCTATGACCGTGAAAAACTGTTTTTT	NA	TRBJ1-4	TRBV6-1	15	NA
CASSLALGANVLTF	TGTGCCAGCAGCTTAGCACTCGGGGCCAACGTCCTGACTTTC	NA	TRBJ2-6	TRBV7-9	14	NA
CASSRLVSGGAVNEQFF	TGTGCCAGCAGTCGCTTGGTCAGCGGGGGGGCGGTAAATGAGCAGTTCTTC	NA	TRBJ2-1	TRBV28	17	TRBD2
CASSRIASTGAYGYTF	TGTGCCAGCAGCCGCATCGCCTCGACAGGGGCCTATGGCTACACCTTC	NA	TRBJ1-2	TRBV7-6	16	TRBD1
CSVEAMDSYEQYF	TGCAGCGTTGAAGCCATGGATAGCTACGAGCAGTACTTC	NA	TRBJ2-7	TRBV29-1	13	NA
CASSLGAANMNTEAFF	TGTGCCAGCAGTTTAGGAGCGGCGAACATGAACACTGAAGCTTTCTTT	NA	TRBJ1-1	TRBV27	16	NA
CASSPRTDYGYTF	TGTGCCAGCAGCCCCCGGACAGATTATGGCTACACCTTC	NA	TRBJ1-2	TRBV9	13	NA
CASSLALFQGASTGELFF	TGTGCCAGCAGCTTGGCCTTGTTCCAGGGGGCGAGCACCGGGGAGCTGTTTTTT	few	TRBJ2-2	TRBV5-5	18	TRBD1
CATSRDRGPYEQYF	TGTGCCACCAGCAGAGACAGGGGTCCCTACGAGCAGTACTTC	NA	TRBJ2-7	TRBV15	14	NA
CASSLTVLQPQHF	TGTGCCAGCAGTTTGACAGTCTTACAGCCCCAGCATTTT	NA	TRBJ1-5	TRBV27	13	NA
CASSFTGAGTDTQYF	TGCGCCAGCAGCTTCACAGGGGCTGGGACAGATACGCAGTATTTT	NA	TRBJ2-3	TRBV5-1	15	TRBD1
CASASPQSSTDTQYF	TGTGCTAGTGCAAGCCCCCAGTCCAGCACAGATACGCAGTATTTT	NA	TRBJ2-3	TRBV12-5	15	NA
CASSATGRQETQYF	TGTGCCAGCAGCGCGACAGGGAGACAAGAGACCCAGTACTTC	NA	TRBJ2-5	TRBV9	14	TRBD1
CATRLGDTEAFF	TGTGCCACCAGATTAGGGGACACTGAAGCTTTCTTT	NA	TRBJ1-1	TRBV19	12	NA
CASSTDGYNSPLHF	TGTGCCAGCAGTACTGACGGATATAATTCACCCCTCCACTTT	NA	TRBJ1-6	TRBV27	14	NA
CASSLTASTDTQYF	TGTGCCAGCAGCTTAACGGCCAGCACAGATACGCAGTATTTT	few	TRBJ2-3	TRBV11-3	14	NA
CASSVDVARASEEETQYF	TGTGCCAGCAGCGTAGACGTGGCCCGGGCTAGCGAGGAAGAGACCCAGTACTTC	NA	TRBJ2-5	TRBV9	18	NA
CASSSRLAGGGEQFF	TGCGCCAGCAGCTCCCGACTAGCGGGGGGGGGTGAGCAGTTCTTC	NA	TRBJ2-1	TRBV5-1	15	TRBD2
CASRDSLERAFF	TGTGCCAGCAGGGACAGCTTAGAAAGAGCTTTCTTT	NA	TRBJ1-1	TRBV2	12	NA
CASSLGGYNYGYTF	TGTGCCAGCAGCCTGGGAGGGTACAACTATGGCTACACCTTC	NA	TRBJ1-2	TRBV5-4	14	NA
CASSQGGTSGRGETQYF	TGCGCCAGCAGCCAAGGAGGCACTAGCGGCCGGGGAGAGACCCAGTACTTC	few	TRBJ2-5	TRBV4-1	17	TRBD2
CASSEDLWDGYTF	TGTGCCAGCAGCGAGGATTTGTGGGATGGCTACACCTTC	few	TRBJ1-2	TRBV9	13	NA
CASSLVGRTSGTDTQYF	TGCGCCAGCAGCCTCGTCGGGAGGACAAGCGGTACAGATACGCAGTATTTT	NA	TRBJ2-3	TRBV4-1	17	TRBD2
CASSQDSRSTGNQPQHF	TGCGCCAGCAGCCAAGATTCTCGGAGTACAGGCAATCAGCCCCAGCATTTT	NA	TRBJ1-5	TRBV4-3	17	NA
CASSPGGFLAKNIQYF	TGTGCCAGTAGCCCCGGTGGGTTTTTAGCCAAAAACATTCAGTACTTC	NA	TRBJ2-4	TRBV19	16	NA
CASSKGAGVSEQYF	TGTGCCAGCAGTAAGGGGGCGGGTGTCTCCGAGCAGTACTTC	NA	TRBJ2-7	TRBV2	14	TRBD1
CASSQDRGQGLGQPQHF	TGCGCCAGCAGCCAAGACAGGGGACAGGGTCTTGGACAGCCCCAGCATTTT	NA	TRBJ1-5	TRBV4-1	17	TRBD1
CAISRLAGGTYEQYF	TGTGCCATCAGTCGACTAGCGGGGGGGACCTACGAGCAGTACTTC	NA	TRBJ2-7	TRBV10-3	15	TRBD2
CSVEMSSGVFSYNEQFF	TGCAGCGTTGAGATGTCTAGCGGGGTGTTCTCCTACAATGAGCAGTTCTTC	once	TRBJ2-1	TRBV29-1	17	TRBD2
CASSQDFTEGGYGYTF	TGCGCCAGCAGCCAAGATTTCACAGAAGGTGGCTATGGCTACACCTTC	NA	TRBJ1-2	TRBV4-3	16	NA
CASSLVRETQYF	TGCGCCAGCAGCTTAGTGAGGGAGACCCAGTACTTC	NA	TRBJ2-5	TRBV5-1	12	NA
CASSSGGLLYTF	TGTGCCAGCTCCTCCGGGGGACTGCTCTACACCTTC	NA	TRBJ1-2	TRBV11-3	12	NA
CASSLEYQMNTEAFF	TGTGCCAGCAGCTTAGAGTATCAGATGAACACTGAAGCTTTCTTT	few	TRBJ1-1	TRBV11-3	15	NA
CASSLYWDSSYEQYF	TGTGCCAGCAGCTTATACTGGGACAGCTCCTACGAGCAGTACTTC	NA	TRBJ2-7	TRBV11-3	15	TRBD1
CASSSATSGGRNEQFF	TGTGCCAGCAGTTCCGCGACTAGCGGGGGCCGTAATGAGCAGTTCTTC	NA	TRBJ2-1	TRBV6-7	16	TRBD2
CASSLRGTQAGTEAFF	TGTGCCAGCAGCTTGAGGGGCACCCAGGCCGGCACTGAAGCTTTCTTT	NA	TRBJ1-1	TRBV7-2	16	NA
CASSPWTGGLTNTEAFF	TGTGCCAGCAGCCCGTGGACAGGGGGCTTAACGAACACTGAAGCTTTCTTT	NA	TRBJ1-1	TRBV9	17	TRBD1
CASSLGQTAYNEQFF	TGTGCCAGCAGCTTAGGACAGACTGCCTACAATGAGCAGTTCTTC	NA	TRBJ2-1	TRBV7-9	15	NA
CASTAFPRETQYF	TGTGCCAGCACTGCCTTCCCGCGGGAGACCCAGTACTTC	NA	TRBJ2-5	TRBV2	13	NA
CASSLKGNTEAFF	TGCGCCAGCAGCTTAAAGGGAAACACTGAAGCTTTCTTT	few	TRBJ1-1	TRBV5-1	13	NA
CASSLDRGRDQPQHF	TGTGCCAGCAGCTTAGACAGGGGAAGGGATCAGCCCCAGCATTTT	NA	TRBJ1-5	TRBV11-2	15	NA
CAWSVASVIRSYF	TGTGCCTGGAGTGTAGCTAGCGTCATAAGATCGTATTTT	NA	TRBJ2-3	TRBV30	13	NA
CASSYSIGTEAFF	TGTGCCAGCAGTTACTCAATAGGGACTGAAGCTTTCTTT	NA	TRBJ1-1	TRBV6-5	13	NA
CASSLETVTDTQYF	TGCGCCAGCAGCTTGGAAACGGTGACAGATACGCAGTATTTT	NA	TRBJ2-3	TRBV5-1	14	NA
CASSLASRYQGYTEAFF	TGCGCCAGCAGCTTGGCCTCACGATATCAGGGGTACACTGAAGCTTTCTTT	NA	TRBJ1-1	TRBV5-1	17	NA
CASSVEPQPNYGYTF	TGTGCCAGCAGCGTAGAACCACAGCCTAACTATGGCTACACCTTC	NA	TRBJ1-2	TRBV9	15	NA
CSVEPRRQDYGYTF	TGCAGCGTTGAACCTCGACGACAGGACTATGGCTACACCTTC	few	TRBJ1-2	TRBV29-1	14	NA
CASSYGTGLTEAFF	TGTGCCAGTAGCTATGGGACAGGGCTGACTGAAGCTTTCTTT	NA	TRBJ1-1	TRBV19	14	TRBD1